This passage covers 16 T cell receptor beta chains from one sample sequenced in a study of blood T cell repertoires in COVID-19. Here immunoSEQ multiplex PCR was the method, and the copy in TCRdb shows in-frame clones only, minus some. The table shows 30,000 to 45,000 clones, with roughly 90% occurring only once. Source material: peripheral blood. Source of these receptors: a man in his 70s with acute or convalescent COVID-19.

This clone has just a few counts. The rearrangement links TRBV5-4 to TRBJ2-7; the match to TRBD2 covers 9 bases. This CDR3 contains 17 residues. Germline loops: CDR1 SGHNT, CDR2 YYREEE (reference sequence). Trimming removed 3 bases from V and 2 bases from J; junction bases left unmatched: 12. Written as DNA, the CDR3 is TGTGCCAGCAGCTCCATAACGGCTAGCGGGAACCCCTACGAGCAGTACTTC. Its translation: CASSSITASGNPYEQYF. Supplemented by reference TRBV5-4 and TRBJ2-7, the full variable domain reads ETGVTQSPTHLIKTRGQQVTLRCSSQSGHNTVSWYQQALGQGPQFIFQYYREEENGRGNFPPRFSGLQFPNYSSELNVNALELDDSALYLCASSSITASGNPYEQYFGPGTRLTVT.

The rearrangement uses TRBV19 and TRBJ2-5; TRBD2 is a possible D gene (6 bases). Trimming cost V 4 bases and J 6 bases, with 12 bases left between them. This CDR3 is 13 amino acids long. Germline values: CDR1 LNHDA, CDR2 SQIVND (reference sequence). The CDR3 coding sequence is TGTGCCAGTAGTAGCAGCGCGGGGCAGACCCAGTACTTC. This gives the protein CASSSSAGQTQYF.

The chain employs TRBV5-1 and TRBJ2-3; TRBD2 matches at 10 bases. Germline-derived CDR1 and CDR2 are SGHRS and YFSETQ. The CDR3 extends over 16 amino acids. V lost 7 bases and J lost 4; bases outside the gene matches: 12. The CDR3 is CASRKSSGSRADTQYF. CDR3 nucleotides: TGCGCCAGCCGGAAATCTAGCGGGAGCAGGGCAGATACGCAGTATTTT.

V and J are TRBV28 and TRBJ1-2; D remains ambiguous. The germline CDR1 and CDR2 sequences are MDHEN and SYDVKM. V was cut by 5 bases and J by 5 bases, with 9 bases left in between. The CDR3 contains 12 residues. The DNA for the CDR3 is TGTGCCAGCAGTCCTCGGTTTTATGGCTACACCTTC. This codes for CASSPRFYGYTF.

J is TRBJ2-1 and V is TRBV7-2, with TRBD2 identical over 7 bases. After removal of 0 bases from V and 0 bases from J, the junction contained 8 bases not matched to a gene. Germline V gene lookup returns CDR1 SGHTA and CDR2 FQGNSA. The CDR3 totals 18 residues. CDR3 nucleotide sequence: TGTGCCAGCAGCTTAGCTAAACTAGCGCCAAGCTCCTACAATGAGCAGTTCTTC. Protein sequence: CASSLAKLAPSSYNEQFF.

The CDR3 here is CASMYSTGAGELFF. The CDR3 DNA reads as TGTGCCAGCATGTACTCGACAGGCGCCGGGGAGCTGTTTTTT. The rearrangement links TRBV6-6 to TRBJ2-2; the D gene is possibly TRBD1 (6 bases). This CDR3 has 14 residues. Germline V gene sequence: CDR1 MNHNY, CDR2 SVGAGI (reference sequence). V gave up 7 bases and J gave up 6 bases, with 15 bases separating them.

V is TRBV6-2 or TRBV6-3 and J is TRBJ2-1; possibly TRBD2 for D (5 bases). V lost 2 bases and J 3 bases, leaving 11 bases between the germline ends. This CDR3 contains 15 residues. Germline CDR1 reads MNHEY; CDR2 reads SVGEGT. The DNA of the CDR3 is TGTGCCAGCAGTTACCCTAGAGGGCTCTACAATGAGCAGTTCTTC. Amino acid sequence: CASSYPRGLYNEQFF.

The chain carries TRBV3-1 (or the pseudogene TRBV3-2) and TRBJ1-3; D perhaps matches TRBD1 (5 bases). The V gene's germline CDR1 is LGHDT and CDR2 YNNKEL (reference sequence). This CDR3 has 13 amino acids. Trimming removed 6 bases from V and 6 bases from J, with 12 bases in between. The CDR3 here is CASSVQGPNTIYF. As DNA, the CDR3 is TGTGCCAGCAGTGTGCAGGGTCCAAACACCATATATTTT.

V gene TRBV20-1 combines with J gene TRBJ2-1; the D is unclear. The V gene lost 3 bases and the J gene lost 5 bases, with 14 bases spanning the gap. The V gene's germline CDR1 is DFQATT and CDR2 SNEGSKA (reference sequence). The CDR3 is 14 residues long. The CDR3, as DNA: TGCAGTGCTAGTAGAGGCCTAGGCAACAATGAGCAGTTCTTC. Translation: CSASRGLGNNEQFF.

The chain carries TRBV5-1 and TRBJ2-3; D remains ambiguous. The germline gives CDR1 SGHRS, CDR2 YFSETQ. The CDR3 consists of 13 residues. Trimming shortened V by 4 bases and J by 2 bases, and 8 bases separated the two germline ends. CDR3 nucleotide sequence: TGCGCCAGCAGCCGGTCATCCACAGATACGCAGTATTTT. It yields the protein CASSRSSTDTQYF. Drawing the rest from reference TRBV5-1 and TRBJ2-3, the complete variable domain is KAGVTQTPRYLIKTRGQQVTLSCSPISGHRSVSWYQQTPGQGLQFLFEYFSETQRNKGNFPGRFSGRQFSNSRSEMNVSTLELGDSALYLCASSRSSTDTQYFGPGTRLTVL.

This chain connects TRBV18 to TRBJ2-7; TRBD1 is a possible D gene (5 bases). Trimming took 2 bases from V and 5 from J, leaving 13 bases between them. The CDR3 loop spans 14 amino acids. The germline V gene has CDR1 KGHSH and CDR2 LQKENI. CDR3: CASSPGQARDEQYF. The CDR3 bases are TGTGCCAGCTCACCAGGCCAGGCCAGGGACGAGCAGTACTTC.

DNA for the CDR3: TGTGCCAGCCGGCTAGCGGGAGGGACTGGGGCCAACGTCCTGACTTTC. Translating gives CASRLAGGTGANVLTF. V and J are TRBV28 and TRBJ2-6, with TRBD2 identical over 12 bases. Germline-derived CDR1 and CDR2 are MDHEN and SYDVKM. V gave up 8 bases and J gave up 2 bases; unmatched junction bases: 4. The CDR3 totals 16 residues. Based on the CDR3 plus reference TRBV28 and TRBJ2-6, the full variable domain is DVKVTQSSRYLVKRTGEKVFLECVQDMDHENMFWYRQDPGLGLRLIYFSYDVKMKEKGDIPEGYSVSREKKERFSLILESASTNQTSMYLCASRLAGGTGANVLTFGAGSRLTVL.

J is TRBJ1-6 and V is TRBV19; the D gene is possibly TRBD1 (5 bases). In germline, CDR1 is LNHDA, CDR2 SQIVND (reference sequence). This CDR3 region has 13 residues. Trimming cost V 7 bases and J 6 bases, with 10 bases left between them. This chain's CDR3 is CASKGRGNSPLHF. As DNA, the CDR3 is TGTGCCAGTAAGGGGCGCGGTAATTCACCCCTCCACTTT.

The chain joins TRBV18 to TRBJ2-7; the D is unclear. CDR1 KGHSH and CDR2 LQKENI come from the germline V gene. This CDR3 spans 13 amino acids. The V and J ends lost 6 bases and 2 bases respectively, with 11 bases between them. The CDR3 is CASSRDLAYEQYF. The CDR3 region has the DNA TGTGCCAGCTCTCGAGACTTGGCCTACGAGCAGTACTTC.

The chain couples TRBV7-9 to TRBJ1-3; D is possibly TRBD1 (6 bases). This CDR3 is 16 amino acids long. The V end was cut by 0 bases, the J end by 0 bases, with 9 bases between. CDR1 and CDR2 (germline): SEHNR, FQNEAQ (reference sequence). CDR3 in amino acids: CASSLAGQYSGNTIYF. CDR3 nucleotide sequence: TGTGCCAGCAGCTTAGCCGGACAGTACTCTGGAAACACCATATATTTT.

The V call is TRBV7-8, the J call TRBJ2-7; D not certain. Trimming left V 6 bases short and J 2 bases short, with 8 bases between. CDR1 and CDR2 (germline): SGHVS, FQNEAQ. This CDR3 spans 12 amino acids. The CDR3 DNA reads TGTGCCAGCAGGGGCCCCACCTACGAGCAGTACTTC. Protein sequence: CASRGPTYEQYF.